This TCR beta chain was documented in a study of blood T cell repertoires in COVID-19. Trimming cost V 2 bases and J 3 bases, with 6 bases left between them. CDR3 length: 13 residues. CDR1 and CDR2 from the germline V gene are LGHDT and YNNKEL (reference sequence). Repertoires were generated with immunoSEQ multiplex PCR, while TCRdb's copy carries only in-frame clones and drops some. The sample consists of 88,000 or so clones, roughly 77% of them appearing once. This receptor was obtained from a human donor in a cohort sampled during active COVID-19. V usage is TRBV3-1 (or the pseudogene TRBV3-2) and J usage is TRBJ2-3; a possible D gene is TRBD2 (5 bases). The specimen sequenced was peripheral blood. The CDR3 coding sequence is TGTGCCAGCAGCCAACGAGGGACAGATACGCAGTATTTT. Translation: CASSQRGTDTQYF.